This T cell receptor (beta chain) was profiled in a study of naive and memory T cell subsets. J lost 1 base, V lost 1 base, and 7 bases had no gene match. This CDR3 is built from 17 residues. Germline loops: CDR1 LGHNA, CDR2 YSLEER. Overall study findings and caveats: Especially in CD8 cells, naive repertoires contained a few larger clonotypes, possibly CD45RA-re-expressing memory cells. Gini index rose across naive, CM, EM and EMRA in CD4 and CD8.

An equimolar mix of two oligonucleotides served as the beta constant-region primer for TRBC1 and TRBC2. Four rounds of PCR amplified the ligated cDNA using nested alpha and beta constant-region primers plus SP2. TCRdb reprocessed the UMI-ligation and nested PCR reads with MiXCR, giving one entry per CDR3 protein. Of around 83,000 distinct CDR3 sequences listed, about 11% were seen once; the top ten hold roughly 0.13%. Cells stained for CD3, CD4, CD8, CD45RA and CD27 were sorted into four subsets. This clonotype was observed at least ten times. What it binds is unknown. The rearrangement links TRBV4-3 to TRBJ2-3; TRBD2 agrees at 8 bases. Sequences were obtained from naive CD4+ T cells from blood. The sequence derives from a human donor in good health. The CDR3 nucleotides are TGCGCCAGCAGCCAAGCGGGAGGGCCACTTGGCACAGATACGCAGTATTTT. Translation gives CASSQAGGPLGTDTQYF.